Detailed here is one T cell receptor beta chain. Its antigen remains unknown. These data are taken from a study of cytomegalovirus exposure and HLA in healthy donors. Study-wide points: One variant, a missense change in DCLRE1C, was linked in a later analysis to TCR beta V- and J-gene trimming.

The CDR3 runs 16 residues. The V gene's germline CDR1 is MGHDK and CDR2 SYGVNS. The V segment lost 1 base and the J segment 4 bases; nucleotides outside the gene matches: 7. PCR primers comprised 60 Vbeta and 13 Jbeta primers. Repertoires were generated with immunoSEQ multiplex PCR, while TCRdb's copy carries only in-frame clones and drops some. This sample has under 150,000 clones, with roughly 78% found just once. The chain links TRBV25-1 to TRBJ2-1; 7 bases match TRBD2. The receptor's source is a male donor in good health and CMV-seronegative. The specimen was PBMCs. Written as DNA, the CDR3 is TGTGCCAGCAGTGAATTTGTGGGAGGGCCTTACAATGAGCAGTTCTTC. Its protein is CASSEFVGGPYNEQFF.